This T cell receptor (beta chain) was recovered during a study of blood T cell repertoires in COVID-19. Study overall: The samples span acute and convalescent COVID-19 from the United States, Italy and Spain. From T cells, B-cell-depleted T cells, or PBMCs came the material, which was cDNA or gDNA.

Original methodology: Reference gene primer amplification gave nucleated cell count estimates. The repertoire was sequenced with immunoSEQ multiplex PCR; TCRdb's copy has only in-frame clones and lacks some. The V and J calls and clone size were taken over from that table, and D and trimming were inferred from the DNA. The sample has about 240,000 clones, over 80% seen once. Sequencing input: peripheral blood. The source of this sequence is a human donor in a cohort sampled during active COVID-19.

The CDR3 region has the DNA TGTGCCAGCAGCAAAGGAGGAGGGGCAGGGGGCACCGGGGAGCTGTTTTTT. Residues: CASSKGGGAGGTGELFF. J is TRBJ2-2 and V is TRBV21-1; the table calls TRBD1, which could not be checked here. TRBV21-1 is a recognized pseudogene. The CDR3 extends over 17 amino acids.